The 10 T cell receptor beta chains below all came from one sample that was sequenced in a study of blood T cell repertoires in COVID-19. The method was immunoSEQ multiplex PCR; TCRdb's version includes in-frame clones alone and lacks a portion of them. This sample has about 250,000 clones, with 70% to 85% found just once. Material: peripheral blood. The receptors stem from an elderly man with acute or convalescent COVID-19.

V gene TRBV18 combines with J gene TRBJ1-4; D gene unclear. Between the trimmed V and J ends, which lost 3 bases and 3 bases, there was a span of 14 bases. This CDR3 contains 16 residues. The germline CDR1 and CDR2 sequences are KGHSH and LQKENI. The CDR3 loop reads CASSPVVGISNEKLFF. The CDR3 DNA follows: TGTGCCAGCTCACCCGTGGTCGGGATATCTAATGAAAAACTGTTTTTT.

This clone was observed a few times. The V gene is TRBV24-1, the J gene TRBJ1-6; 8 bases line up with TRBD1. V dropped 8 bases and J dropped 7; count of bases not matched to a gene: 6. Germline CDR1 and CDR2: KGHDR and SFDVKD. This CDR3 spans 14 amino acids. The CDR3 coding sequence is TGTGCCACCAAGGGGGACAGGTCAAATTCACCCCTCCACTTT. Amino acid sequence: CATKGDRSNSPLHF.

This rearrangement joins TRBV6-5 to TRBJ1-1; TRBD1 might be the D (5 bases). This CDR3 region has 16 residues. V was pared by 2 bases and J by 4 bases, with 17 bases between. The V gene's germline CDR1 is MNHEY and CDR2 SVGAGI. The CDR3 region is CASSYLQGRSGTEAFF. The CDR3 nucleotides are TGTGCCAGCAGTTACCTGCAGGGCAGAAGTGGCACTGAAGCTTTCTTT.

This chain connects TRBV19 to TRBJ2-1, with 9 bases that match TRBD1. Germline assignment: CDR1 LNHDA and CDR2 SQIVND (reference sequence). The CDR3 extends over 15 amino acids. Trimming cost V 8 bases and J 4 bases; bases outside gene matches: 9. The CDR3: CASRSGTGRYNEQFF. The CDR3 DNA sequence: TGTGCCAGTCGAAGTGGGACAGGGCGGTACAATGAGCAGTTCTTC.

The chain is built from TRBV5-1 and TRBJ2-7; tentative D call: TRBD2 (6 bases). The CDR3 covers 15 residues. V was trimmed by 0 bases and J by 3 bases, leaving 13 bases between them. Germline V gene data show CDR1 as SGHRS and CDR2 as YFSETQ. The CDR3 loop reads CASSLAGSGVYEQYF. CDR3 bases: TGCGCCAGCAGCTTGGCCGGTAGCGGTGTCTACGAGCAGTACTTC.

The genes are TRBV27 and TRBJ2-7; 9 bases agree with TRBD1. The trim removed 6 bases at V and 4 bases at J, leaving 7 bases unmatched. This CDR3 has 14 amino acids. Germline V gene lookup returns CDR1 MNHEY and CDR2 SMNVEV (reference sequence). CDR3 residues: CASSSWDRVYEQYF. The DNA of the CDR3 is TGTGCCAGCAGCTCCTGGGACAGGGTTTACGAGCAGTACTTC.

J is TRBJ2-5 and V is TRBV5-1; TRBD2 might be the D (5 bases). Germline CDR1 SGHRS, CDR2 YFSETQ. The ends were cut back, 0 bases at V and 8 bases at J, with 8 bases in the middle. The CDR3 has 12 amino acids. This CDR3 is CASSLERYTQYF. The CDR3 DNA is TGCGCCAGCAGCTTGGAGCGGTACACCCAGTACTTC. Using reference TRBV5-1 and TRBJ2-5 for the parts outside the CDR3, the full variable domain is KAGVTQTPRYLIKTRGQQVTLSCSPISGHRSVSWYQQTPGQGLQFLFEYFSETQRNKGNFPGRFSGRQFSNSRSEMNVSTLELGDSALYLCASSLERYTQYFGPGTRLLVL.

Concerning this clone itself: The sample carries other DNA sequences with the same CDR3. The rearrangement joins TRBV28 to TRBJ1-4, with TRBD1 matching over 8 bases. The V and J ends lost 3 bases and 7 bases, in that order; junction bases with no gene match: 4. Germline V lookup: CDR1 MDHEN, CDR2 SYDVKM. This CDR3 is built from 14 residues. CDR3 sequence (DNA): TGTGCCAGCAGTTTGGACAGGGTTGGTGAAAAACTGTTTTTT. The encoded protein is CASSLDRVGEKLFF.

The V call is TRBV7-2, the J call TRBJ2-3; 7 nucleotides agree with TRBD1. This CDR3 spans 15 amino acids. The germline V gene has CDR1 SGHTA and CDR2 FQGNSA. The junction had 3 bases not matched to a gene; V was cut back by 1 base and J by 2 bases. This chain's CDR3 is CASSLVGQLTDTQYF. CDR3 in DNA: TGTGCCAGCAGCTTAGTGGGACAGCTCACAGATACGCAGTATTTT.

This sequence joins TRBV2 and TRBJ1-5; D uncertain. Germline lookup yields CDR1 SNHLY and CDR2 FYNNEI. The CDR3 extends over 13 amino acids. Trimming cost V 2 bases and J 9 bases, with 11 bases left between them. The CDR3 bases are TGTGCCAGCAGTGAAACGGGAATCACGCCCCAGCATTTT. Translated: CASSETGITPQHF. Variable domain in full (rest from reference TRBV2 and TRBJ1-5): EPEVTQTPSHQVTQMGQEVILRCVPISNHLYFYWYRQILGQKVEFLVSFYNNEISEKSEIFDDQFSVERPDGSNFTLKIRSTKLEDSAMYFCASSETGITPQHFGDGTRLSIL.